What follows are 27 T cell receptor beta chains derived from one specimen sequenced in a study of breast tumors, draining lymph nodes, adjacent tissues. Breast cancer patients provided tissue from their axillary draining lymph nodes. TCRdb ran MiXCR on the multiplex PCR reads and lists one entry per CDR3 protein. The table records 65,000 to 80,000 distinct CDR3 sequences, approximately 19% of them present only once. The sample was axillary lymph node tissue. These receptors originate from a female donor with breast cancer. Some clones in this sample may be carry-over from other donors' samples.

This clonotype was counted many times. J is TRBJ1-2 and V is TRBV6-5, with TRBD1 matching over 7 bases. Germline assignment: CDR1 MNHEY and CDR2 SVGAGI. V was pared by 0 bases and J by 2 bases, with 6 bases of the junction left unmatched. The CDR3 is 16 residues long. CDR3 loop: CASSYSKGQKNYGYTF. CDR3 coding DNA: TGTGCCAGCAGTTACTCGAAGGGACAGAAAAACTATGGCTACACCTTC.

Concerning this clonotype itself: This likely traces to a read error, being one base from a far larger clone. The CDR3 carries no conserved terminal phenylalanine or tryptophan, so it likely arises from a read error. The genes are TRBV6-2 or TRBV6-3 and TRBJ2-5; D is uncertain. V was clipped by 4 bases and J by 1 base, with 4 bases between them. This CDR3 comprises 12 residues. Germline V gene data show CDR1 as MNHEY and CDR2 as SVGEGT. The CDR3 nucleotides read TGTGCCAGCAGTTTGGGCCAAGAGACCCAGTACGTC. The encoded protein is CASSLGQETQYV.

As for this clonotype: An end of the junction differs from the germline gene, which may be a read error. V and J are TRBV9 and TRBJ2-5; 7 positions agree with TRBD2. The CDR3 runs 16 residues. Germline V gene data show CDR1 as SGDLS and CDR2 as YYNGEE. The CDR3 nucleotides read TGTGCCAGCGGCGTAGAGGTAGCGGGCCGCCATGAGACCCAGTACTTC. This encodes CASGVEVAGRHETQYF. Complete variable domain (other parts from reference TRBV9 and TRBJ2-5): DSGVTQTPKHLITATGQRVTLRCSPRSGDLSVYWYQQSLDQGLQFLIQYYNGEERAKGNILERFSAQQFPDLHSELNLSSLELGDSALYFCASGVEVAGRHETQYFGPGTRLLVL.

This clonotype appeared many times. This chain connects TRBV20-1 to TRBJ2-7, with TRBD2 matching over 12 bases. Germline CDR1 reads DFQATT; CDR2 reads SNEGSKA (reference sequence). V lost 4 bases, J lost 2 bases, and 3 bases stayed unmatched. The CDR3 has 14 residues. The CDR3 here is CSATRTSGTYEQYF. CDR3 DNA: TGCAGTGCTACGAGGACTAGCGGGACCTACGAGCAGTACTTC.

The V call is TRBV6-1, the J call TRBJ2-5, with D possibly matching TRBD1 (5 bases). V was trimmed by 3 bases and J by 5 bases, leaving 10 bases between them. Germline V gives CDR1 MNHNS, CDR2 SASEGT. The CDR3 extends over 13 amino acids. The CDR3 sequence: CASSDEGAETQYF. In nucleotides, the CDR3 is TGTGCCAGCAGTGACGAAGGGGCTGAGACCCAGTACTTC.

This clonotype was counted at least ten times. V gene TRBV5-4 combines with J gene TRBJ2-7; 13 nucleotides match TRBD2. The CDR3 is 18 residues long. The germline V gene has CDR1 SGHNT and CDR2 YYREEE (reference sequence). Germline trimming cut 2 bases from V and 3 bases from J; bases unmatched to any gene: 11. Here the CDR3 reads CASSLGLAGVSRSYEQYF. In DNA form, the CDR3 reads TGTGCCAGCAGCTTAGGACTAGCGGGAGTAAGTCGAAGCTACGAGCAGTACTTC.

This clonotype was counted ten times or more. This chain's CDR3 is CARTRVNEKLFF. CDR3 sequence (DNA): TGTGCCAGGACGAGGGTTAATGAAAAACTGTTTTTT. The chain has TRBV6-2 or TRBV6-3 and TRBJ1-4; D remains unclear. Germline V gene lookup returns CDR1 MNHEY and CDR2 SVGEGT. Trimming took off 9 bases at V and 4 bases at J, with 9 bases between the two ends. The CDR3 is 12 residues long.

This clonotype has a count of ten or more. The gene calls are TRBV6-5 and TRBJ1-2; maybe TRBD1 (6 bases). The CDR3 contains 16 residues. The germline CDR1 and CDR2 sequences are MNHEY and SVGAGI. Trimming cost V 0 bases and J 1 base, with 12 bases left between them. The CDR3 nucleotides read TGTGCCAGCAGTTACTCGGTCGGGGGGCGTAACTATGGCTACACCTTC. Encoded protein: CASSYSVGGRNYGYTF.

This clonotype has at least ten counts. V is TRBV6-5 and J is TRBJ2-7, with a weak D call TRBD1 (6 bases). V lost 2 bases to trimming and J lost 5 bases, with 10 bases between them. Germline V lookup: CDR1 MNHEY, CDR2 SVGAGI. The CDR3 has 13 residues. The DNA of the CDR3 is TGTGCCAGCAGTTACGGCAGGGGCAACGAGCAGTACTTC. Encoded protein: CASSYGRGNEQYF.

V and J are TRBV6-6 and TRBJ2-1; the D is unclear. V shed 0 bases and J shed 7 bases, with 10 bases lying between them. Looked up from germline, CDR1 is MNHNY and CDR2 is SVGAGI (reference sequence). The CDR3 is made up of 14 amino acids. The chain's CDR3 is CASSYSKSVNEQFF. DNA for the CDR3: TGTGCCAGCAGTTACTCGAAGAGCGTAAATGAGCAGTTCTTC.

This rearrangement joins TRBV18 to TRBJ2-5; 10 positions match TRBD2. This CDR3 contains 16 residues. Germline trimming cut 3 bases from V and 4 bases from J; bases unmatched to any gene: 8. The germline V gene has CDR1 KGHSH and CDR2 LQKENI. The CDR3 nucleotides read TGTGCCAGCTCACCTCCAAGCGGGAGGGCCAGAGAGACCCAGTACTTC. It translates to CASSPPSGRARETQYF.

This clonotype was observed a few times. A much larger clone is a single base away; this may be a read error. The gene calls are TRBV7-2 and TRBJ2-1, with TRBD1 matching over 9 bases. The CDR3 contains 16 residues. Germline V gene lookup returns CDR1 SGHTA and CDR2 FQGNSA. The CDR3 DNA follows: TGTGCCAGCAGCCCTGGGACCGGGACAGGGCGCAATAAGCAGTTCTTC. This sequence encodes CASSPGTGTGRNKQFF.

This clonotype was counted at least ten times. The chain joins TRBV20-1 to TRBJ2-5, with 7 bases that match TRBD1. The length of the CDR3 is 14 residues. The trim removed 3 bases at V and 2 bases at J, leaving 6 bases unmatched. Germline CDR1 reads DFQATT; CDR2 reads SNEGSKA (reference sequence). CDR3 in amino acids: CSARGTATQETQYF. The CDR3, as DNA: TGCAGTGCTAGGGGGACAGCAACTCAAGAGACCCAGTACTTC.

This clonotype occurred many times. The chain employs TRBV4-1 and TRBJ2-1, with 9 bases lining up with TRBD2. From germline, CDR1 is MGHRA and CDR2 YSYEKL. V lost 0 bases to trimming and J lost 13 bases; unmatched junction nucleotides: 7. CDR3 size: 14 residues. The chain's CDR3 is CASSQEGSGRPQFF. CDR3 DNA sequence: TGCGCCAGCAGCCAAGAAGGAAGCGGGAGGCCTCAGTTCTTC.

A single count supports this clonotype. The genes are TRBV9 and TRBJ2-1; TRBD2 aligns across 12 bases. The CDR3 consists of 18 residues. V was clipped by 5 bases and J by 6 bases; unmatched bases: 15. CDR1 and CDR2 from the germline V gene are SGDLS and YYNGEE. CDR3 coding DNA: TGTGCCAGCAGACCGGGGGCTAGCGGGAGGGCTGGGACCAATGAGCAGTTCTTC. It specifies CASRPGASGRAGTNEQFF.

The sample holds many counts of this clonotype. The V call is TRBV27, the J call TRBJ1-2; the match to TRBD1 covers 8 bases. Germline V gene data show CDR1 as MNHEY and CDR2 as SMNVEV (reference sequence). This CDR3 has 14 amino acids. J gave up 4 bases and V 6 bases, and 7 bases lay outside the gene matches. The CDR3 sequence is CASSLTGGRYGYTF. CDR3 bases: TGTGCCAGCAGCTTAACAGGGGGACGCTATGGCTACACCTTC.

Comments on this clonotype: A read error may explain this, as a much larger clone is one base away. The rearrangement uses TRBV6-5 and TRBJ1-4, with D perhaps TRBD1 (6 bases). The CDR3 totals 14 residues. Germline V gene sequence: CDR1 MNHEY, CDR2 SVGAGI. V gave up 2 bases and J gave up 8 bases, with 12 bases separating them. As DNA, the CDR3 is TGTGCCAGCAGTTACGGACGGGACAACGAAAAACTGTTTTTT. Translation: CASSYGRDNEKLFF.

This clonotype came up once. No conserved phenylalanine or tryptophan ends this CDR3, so it is likely a read error. The chain couples TRBV5-4 to TRBJ2-2; D tentatively fits TRBD1 or TRBD2 (6 bases each). Per the germline V gene, CDR1 is SGHNT and CDR2 is YYREEE (reference sequence). The CDR3 has 16 residues. This CDR3 reads CASSSPIQGDPGGLFS. The CDR3 nucleotides are TGTGCCAGCAGCTCCCCTATACAGGGCGACCCCGGGGGGCTGTTTTCT.

The table lists this clonotype with many counts. This chain links TRBV2 with TRBJ2-1, with 7 bases that match TRBD1. V was pared by 5 bases and J by 5 bases, with 12 bases of the junction left unmatched. CDR3 size: 16 residues. CDR1 is SNHLY, CDR2 FYNNEI, per germline. In nucleotides, the CDR3 is TGTGCCAGCAGTAGGACAGGTTTGTGGGCAGACAATGAGCAGTTCTTC. As protein: CASSRTGLWADNEQFF.

This clonotype was counted at least ten times. V and J are TRBV7-9 and TRBJ2-1; D ambiguous. The CDR3 has 13 residues. V lost 5 bases and J 7 bases, leaving 12 bases between the germline ends. Germline CDR1 reads SEHNR; CDR2 reads FQNEAQ (reference sequence). In DNA, the CDR3 is TGTGCCAGCAGCCAGACGTTGGGGAATGAGCAGTTCTTC. Its protein is CASSQTLGNEQFF.

Worth noting for this clonotype: This sequence may be a read error, since a much larger clone differs from it by one base. This chain links TRBV2 with TRBJ1-4, with a possible D match to TRBD1 (6 bases). The germline V gene has CDR1 SNHLY and CDR2 FYNNEI. With 8 bases removed from V and 8 bases from J, the gap between germline ends came to 15 bases. This CDR3 spans 13 amino acids. Written as DNA, the CDR3 is TGTGCCAGCCTCCCGGGGAGGGGGGAAAAACTGTTTTTT. This gives the protein CASLPGRGEKLFF.

This clonotype was seen repeatedly, ten times or more. The V and J genes are TRBV30 and TRBJ2-7; D not resolved. CDR3 size: 11 residues. Deletions cut 2 bases from V and 3 bases from J, with 5 bases between. From germline, CDR1 is GTSNPN and CDR2 SVGIG (reference sequence). CDR3 residues: CAWSLGYEQYF. The CDR3 coding sequence is TGTGCCTGGAGTCTCGGCTACGAGCAGTACTTC.

As to this clonotype: A read error may explain this, as a much larger clone is one base away. J is TRBJ1-5 and V is TRBV13; D uncertain. The CDR3 runs 15 residues. CDR1 is PRHDT, CDR2 FYEKMQ, per germline (reference sequence). CDR3 DNA sequence: TGTGGCAGCAGCTTAGGCCGGAATAGCAATCAGCCCCAGCATTTT. It codes for CGSSLGRNSNQPQHF. The complete variable domain, with remaining parts taken from reference TRBV13 and TRBJ1-5, reads AAGVIQSPRHLIKEKRETATLKCYPIPRHDTVYWYQQGPGQDPQFLISFYEKMQSDKGSIPDRFSAQQFSDYHSELNMSSLELGDSALYFCGSSLGRNSNQPQHFGDGTRLSIL.

This clonotype has ten or more counts. The rearrangement joins TRBV19 to TRBJ2-3, with TRBD2 identical over 11 bases. The CDR3 is made up of 16 amino acids. V trimming: 3 bases; J trimming: 1 base; junction bases outside the gene matches: 3. The germline V gene has CDR1 LNHDA and CDR2 SQIVND (reference sequence). The CDR3 here is CASSIKLAGGTDTQYF. Here the CDR3 DNA reads TGTGCCAGTAGTATTAAACTAGCGGGAGGCACAGATACGCAGTATTTT.

This clonotype was counted at least ten times. The chain is built from TRBV2 and TRBJ2-3, with D maybe TRBD2 (5 bases). V dropped 6 bases and J dropped 8 bases, with 9 bases sitting between them. This CDR3 is 11 amino acids long. From germline, CDR1 is SNHLY and CDR2 FYNNEI. The CDR3 region is CASRREPTQYF. CDR3 DNA: TGTGCCAGCAGGAGGGAGCCTACGCAGTATTTT.

This clonotype was found many times. The J gene is TRBJ1-3, the V gene TRBV10-3; 12 nucleotides agree with TRBD1. The CDR3 is made up of 20 amino acids. Germline CDR1 and CDR2: ENHRY and SYGVKD. V dropped 5 bases and J dropped 0; count of bases not matched to a gene: 14. This CDR3 is CAISPSPGQGASSSGNTIYF. Here the CDR3 DNA reads TGTGCCATCAGTCCCTCTCCGGGACAGGGGGCTTCGAGCTCTGGAAACACCATATATTTT.

The sample holds many counts of this clonotype. The CDR3 sequence is CSASPSGYEQYF. In nucleotides, the CDR3 is TGCAGTGCTAGCCCGTCAGGGTACGAGCAGTACTTC. The rearrangement joins TRBV20-1 to TRBJ2-7, with D possibly being TRBD1 (5 bases). The germline V and J ends were trimmed by 3 bases and 4 bases, with 10 bases remaining between them. Germline CDR1 DFQATT, CDR2 SNEGSKA (reference sequence). The CDR3 runs 12 residues.